The 9 T cell receptor beta chains given below trace back to one sample, sequenced in a study of cytomegalovirus exposure and HLA in healthy donors. PCR employed 60 Vbeta and 13 Jbeta primers. The assay was immunoSEQ multiplex PCR, and TCRdb's table has in-frame clones only and misses some. The sample comprises fewer than 150,000 clones, around 80% of which are singletons, and around 0.24% rests with the top ten. Specimen: PBMCs. The receptors originated from a man aged 45-60 years in good health and CMV-seronegative.

The chain recombines TRBV30 with TRBJ1-4; 9 bases map to TRBD1. In germline, CDR1 is GTSNPN, CDR2 SVGIG (reference sequence). Trimming cost V 4 bases and J 8 bases; bases outside gene matches: 11. This CDR3 has 15 amino acids. The chain's CDR3 is CAWNRGTGIGEKLFF. The CDR3 nucleotides read TGTGCCTGGAACCGAGGGACAGGGATTGGGGAAAAACTGTTTTTT. The full variable domain, with the rest looked up from reference TRBV30 and TRBJ1-4, is SQTIHQWPATLVQPVGSPLSLECTVEGTSNPNLYWYRQAAGRGLQLLFYSVGIGQISSEVPQNLSASRPQDRQFILSSKKLLLSDSGFYLCAWNRGTGIGEKLFFGSGTQLSVL.

This clone has a handful of counts. This sequence joins TRBV28 and TRBJ1-5; no clear D gene. The CDR3 has 14 residues. The germline V gene encodes CDR1 MDHEN and CDR2 SYDVKM. V shed 5 bases and J shed 1 base, with 9 bases lying between them. This chain's CDR3 is CASSPGWSNQPQHF. CDR3 nucleotide sequence: TGTGCCAGCAGTCCCGGTTGGAGCAATCAGCCCCAGCATTTT.

The chain combines TRBV7-8 with TRBJ2-7; maybe TRBD2 (5 bases). Germline lookup yields CDR1 SGHVS and CDR2 FQNEAQ. The CDR3 extends over 13 amino acids. Trimming stripped 5 bases from V and 5 bases from J, with 13 bases between. CDR3 protein: CASSPGSPHEQYF. The CDR3 nucleotides read TGTGCCAGCAGCCCGGGGAGTCCACACGAGCAGTACTTC.

V usage is TRBV27 and J usage is TRBJ1-6; D gene unclear. The CDR3 is made up of 13 amino acids. Trimming cost V 7 bases and J 7 bases, with 11 bases left between them. Germline V lookup: CDR1 MNHEY, CDR2 SMNVEV (reference sequence). CDR3 residues: CASNVNANSPLHF. The CDR3 nucleotides are TGTGCCAGCAACGTAAACGCGAATTCACCCCTCCACTTT.

The rearrangement links TRBV19 to TRBJ2-7; 9 bases line up with TRBD1. Germline CDR1 is LNHDA and CDR2 is SQIVND (reference sequence). The CDR3 consists of 12 residues. The trim removed 10 bases at V and 4 bases at J, leaving 5 bases unmatched. CDR3 coding DNA: TGTGCCACCCGGGACAGGGCTTACGAGCAGTACTTC. This gives the protein CATRDRAYEQYF.

To note about this clone: An end of the junction does not agree with germline; a read error may underlie this. The rearrangement links TRBV6-1 to TRBJ2-7; 8 nucleotides agree with TRBD1. The CDR3 covers 14 residues. Looked up from germline, CDR1 is MNHNS and CDR2 is SASEGT. The CDR3 DNA is TGTGCCAGCGGTGATACAGGGGGGCACTACGAGCAGTACTTC. Its protein product is CASGDTGGHYEQYF.

The chain uses TRBV6-1 and TRBJ2-7, with 8 nucleotides matching TRBD1. Germline-derived CDR1 and CDR2 are MNHNS and SASEGT. V dropped 3 bases and J dropped 3; count of bases not matched to a gene: 10. The CDR3 runs 16 residues. Written as DNA, the CDR3 is TGTGCCAGCAGTGACAGACCCGCCGGACAGGGCTACGAGCAGTACTTC. Translation: CASSDRPAGQGYEQYF.

The rearrangement joins TRBV4-3 to TRBJ2-3; D is unresolved. The CDR3 runs 16 residues. Germline values: CDR1 LGHNA, CDR2 YSLEER. Trimming shortened V by 0 bases and J by 0 bases, and 10 bases separated the two germline ends. The DNA of the CDR3 is TGCGCCAGCAGCCAAGAGGCCGCCCAGAGCACAGATACGCAGTATTTT. Amino acids: CASSQEAAQSTDTQYF.

V usage is TRBV7-3 and J usage is TRBJ1-3, with D uncertain. Per germline, CDR1 SGHTA and CDR2 FQGTGA. V was shortened by 0 bases and J by 0 bases, with 9 bases between the two germline ends. This CDR3 contains 16 residues. The DNA for the CDR3 is TGTGCCAGCAGCTTAACGGGCCGGATCTCTGGAAACACCATATATTTT. Translated, it gives CASSLTGRISGNTIYF.